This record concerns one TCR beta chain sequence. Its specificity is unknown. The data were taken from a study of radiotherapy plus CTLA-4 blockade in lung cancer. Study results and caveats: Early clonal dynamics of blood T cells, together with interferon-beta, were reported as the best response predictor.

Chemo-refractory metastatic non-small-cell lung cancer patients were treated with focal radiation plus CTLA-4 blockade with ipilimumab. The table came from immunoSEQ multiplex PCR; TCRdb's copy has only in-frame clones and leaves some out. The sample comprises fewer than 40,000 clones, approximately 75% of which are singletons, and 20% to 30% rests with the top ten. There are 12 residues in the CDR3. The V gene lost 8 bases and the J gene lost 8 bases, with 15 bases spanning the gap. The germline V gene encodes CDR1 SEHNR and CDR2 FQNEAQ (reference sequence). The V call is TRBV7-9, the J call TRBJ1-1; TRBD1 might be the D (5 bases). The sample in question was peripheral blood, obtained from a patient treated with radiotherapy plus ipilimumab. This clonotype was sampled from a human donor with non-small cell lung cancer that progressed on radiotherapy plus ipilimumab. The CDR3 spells CASGQGLLEAFF. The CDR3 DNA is TGTGCCAGCGGCCAGGGCCTCCTCGAAGCTTTCTTT.